Each of the 26 T cell receptor beta chains below was sequenced from the same sample in a study of OX40 agonist ivuxolimab in advanced cancers. Receptors were amplified or captured by the immunoSEQ multiplex PCR assay. TCRdb took this table from immuneACCESS and kept in-frame rearrangements with V and J called. Such tables lack part of the clones; where checked against another copy, unresolved V genes explain under half of the gap, and the rest is unexplained. The sample table shows 70,000 to 80,000 clones, and about 89% are seen once. The ten largest clones capture approximately 0.38% of the sample. Sequences were derived from CD4+ or CD8+ T cells sorted from blood, sampled in a trial of the OX40 agonist ivuxolimab. Source of these receptors: an adult with an advanced solid tumor such as melanoma, head and neck, liver or kidney cancer.

This rearrangement joins TRBV2 to TRBJ1-4, with 11 positions matching TRBD1. There are 14 residues in the CDR3. J gave up 2 bases and V 10 bases, and 3 bases lay outside the gene matches. CDR1 is SNHLY, CDR2 FYNNEI, per germline. The CDR3 spells CANGQGATNEKLFF. CDR3 DNA: TGTGCCAACGGACAGGGGGCCACTAATGAAAAACTGTTTTTT.

V usage is TRBV4-1 and J usage is TRBJ1-3; no definite D call. Germline loops: CDR1 MGHRA, CDR2 YSYEKL. The CDR3 has 15 amino acids. The V gene lost 4 bases and the J gene lost 5 bases, with 15 bases spanning the gap. DNA of the CDR3: TGCGCCAGCAGCCCAGTGGGGAGGGTTCGAAACACCATATATTTT. Translated, it gives CASSPVGRVRNTIYF.

This chain uses TRBV7-2 with TRBJ1-1; a weak D match, TRBD1 (5 bases). Trimming stripped 4 bases from V and 0 bases from J, with 15 bases between. The CDR3 contains 16 residues. Germline values: CDR1 SGHTA, CDR2 FQGNSA. CDR3 sequence (DNA): TGTGCCAGCAGCTCCCCTCAGGGACCACTGAACACTGAAGCTTTCTTT. Translated, it gives CASSSPQGPLNTEAFF.

V gene TRBV27 combines with J gene TRBJ2-2; TRBD2 matches at 11 bases. CDR1 and CDR2 from the germline V gene are MNHEY and SMNVEV (reference sequence). V trimming: 2 bases; J trimming: 4 bases; junction bases outside the gene matches: 3. This CDR3 has 16 amino acids. The CDR3 is CASSLGLAGTTGELFF. The DNA of the CDR3 is TGTGCCAGCAGTTTAGGACTAGCGGGCACCACCGGGGAGCTGTTTTTT.

The chain is built from TRBV5-1 and TRBJ2-4, with TRBD2 identical over 11 bases. V trimming: 4 bases; J trimming: 0 bases; junction bases outside the gene matches: 6. The CDR3 covers 17 residues. Per the germline V gene, CDR1 is SGHRS and CDR2 is YFSETQ. This CDR3 reads CASSNSGTSGAKNIQYF. For the CDR3, the DNA is TGCGCCAGCAGCAACTCCGGGACTAGCGGAGCCAAAAACATTCAGTACTTC. Looking up the rest from reference TRBV5-1 and TRBJ2-4 gives the full variable domain: KAGVTQTPRYLIKTRGQQVTLSCSPISGHRSVSWYQQTPGQGLQFLFEYFSETQRNKGNFPGRFSGRQFSNSRSEMNVSTLELGDSALYLCASSNSGTSGAKNIQYFGAGTRLSVL.

The chain is built from TRBV30 and TRBJ1-5; maybe TRBD1 (6 bases). CDR1 and CDR2 from the germline V gene are GTSNPN and SVGIG (reference sequence). CDR3 length equals 15 residues. V lost 0 bases to trimming and J lost 0 bases, with 9 bases between them. CDR3 in DNA: TGTGCCTGGAGTGTCGGGGGGGCTAGCAATCAGCCCCAGCATTTT. Translated: CAWSVGGASNQPQHF.

This clone was detected once. The rearrangement joins TRBV14 to TRBJ1-1, with TRBD1 matching over 7 bases. The V gene's germline CDR1 is SGHDN and CDR2 FVKESK. The CDR3 consists of 16 residues. The junction had 14 bases not matched to a gene; V was cut back by 4 bases and J by 6 bases. The CDR3 sequence: CASSPLQGRGSPEAFF. For the CDR3, the DNA is TGTGCCAGCAGCCCTCTACAGGGGAGAGGTAGCCCTGAAGCTTTCTTT.

This clone was seen more than once but under ten times. This chain connects TRBV19 to TRBJ1-2, with TRBD1 matching 8 bases. Trimming took 8 bases from V and 8 from J; bases not matched to a gene: 19. The germline V gene has CDR1 LNHDA and CDR2 SQIVND (reference sequence). The CDR3 runs to 16 residues. In DNA form, the CDR3 reads TGTGCCAGTGGCAAGGTCATCGGCGGACAGGGAGGCGGCTACACCTTC. Its translation: CASGKVIGGQGGGYTF.

The V call is TRBV18, the J call TRBJ1-1; D is undetermined. This CDR3 spans 15 amino acids. V lost 0 bases, J lost 4 bases, and 12 bases lay in between. Germline CDR1 KGHSH, CDR2 LQKENI. CDR3: CASSPPSQVITEAFF. In DNA, the CDR3 is TGTGCCAGCTCACCACCATCCCAGGTGATCACTGAAGCTTTCTTT.

The CDR3 DNA reads as TGTGCCAGCAGCCGTTTAGCGGGAGGGCCCGCAGATACGCAGTATTTT. Protein product: CASSRLAGGPADTQYF. The chain combines TRBV7-9 with TRBJ2-3; 11 positions agree with TRBD2. The CDR3 has 16 amino acids. The germline CDR1 and CDR2 sequences are SEHNR and FQNEAQ (reference sequence). With V trimmed by 5 bases and J by 4 bases, 8 bases remained unmatched.

This sequence joins TRBV28 and TRBJ1-5; D may be TRBD1 (5 bases). Germline CDR1 MDHEN, CDR2 SYDVKM. This CDR3 region has 16 residues. V gave up 6 bases and J gave up 7 bases, with 22 bases separating them. The CDR3 here is CASRLGTQGGRQPQHF. The CDR3 DNA reads as TGTGCCAGCAGACTAGGAACCCAGGGCGGGCGCCAGCCCCAGCATTTT. The whole variable domain, filled in from reference TRBV28 and TRBJ1-5, reads DVKVTQSSRYLVKRTGEKVFLECVQDMDHENMFWYRQDPGLGLRLIYFSYDVKMKEKGDIPEGYSVSREKKERFSLILESASTNQTSMYLCASRLGTQGGRQPQHFGDGTRLSIL.

V and J are TRBV5-6 and TRBJ2-2; 10 positions match TRBD1. The germline V gene has CDR1 SGHDT and CDR2 YYEEEE. With 4 bases clipped from V and 4 bases from J, the junction kept 13 bases outside the gene matches. There are 18 residues in the CDR3. This CDR3 is CASSQDRGRIFTTGELFF. The CDR3 bases are TGTGCCAGCAGCCAAGACAGGGGGCGCATTTTCACCACCGGGGAGCTGTTTTTT.

This sequence joins TRBV6-5 and TRBJ1-4; weak D call: TRBD1 (5 bases). Deletions cut 4 bases from V and 3 bases from J, with 9 bases between. CDR1 is MNHEY and CDR2 is SVGAGI in the germline V gene. The CDR3 has 14 residues. The CDR3 DNA follows: TGTGCCAGCAGTTCGGGGGGTTCTAATGAAAAACTGTTTTTT. It specifies CASSSGGSNEKLFF.

V and J are TRBV18 and TRBJ2-1, with D maybe TRBD1 (6 bases). Per the germline V gene, CDR1 is KGHSH and CDR2 is LQKENI. CDR3 length: 17 amino acids. V lost 6 bases, J lost 5 bases, and 23 bases lay in between. The CDR3 coding sequence is TGTGCCAGCTCGCCCACAGGGCGCGGACGGCGAAACAATGAGCAGTTCTTC. This encodes CASSPTGRGRRNNEQFF.

The chain has TRBV6-1 and TRBJ1-5, with TRBD1 identical over 7 bases. Germline assignment: CDR1 MNHNS and CDR2 SASEGT. V shed 4 bases and J 1 base; nucleotides not matched to a gene: 4. CDR3 size: 15 residues. For the CDR3, the DNA is TGTGCCAGCAGTGGGGACAGTCAAAGCAATCAGCCCCAGCATTTT. This gives the protein CASSGDSQSNQPQHF.

This clone was seen a single time. The J gene is TRBJ1-5, the V gene TRBV19; unclear D gene. The CDR3 has 15 amino acids. Per the germline V gene, CDR1 is LNHDA and CDR2 is SQIVND (reference sequence). Trimming removed 1 base from V and 1 base from J, with 8 bases in between. CDR3 coding DNA: TGTGCCAGTAGTATAGGTGTGATGAGCAATCAGCCCCAGCATTTT. This sequence encodes CASSIGVMSNQPQHF.

V is TRBV6-4 and J is TRBJ2-7, with 9 bases lining up with TRBD2. The trim removed 5 bases at V and 5 bases at J, leaving 4 bases unmatched. The germline gives CDR1 MRHNA, CDR2 SNTAGT. This CDR3 spans 13 amino acids. CDR3 in amino acids: CASSWASGNEQYF. CDR3 bases: TGTGCCAGCAGTTGGGCTAGCGGGAACGAGCAGTACTTC.

This clone came up a few times. The J gene is TRBJ1-2, the V gene TRBV30, with 7 bases lining up with TRBD1. J was trimmed by 0 bases and V by 8 bases; bases with no gene match: 6. Looked up from germline, CDR1 is GTSNPN and CDR2 is SVGIG (reference sequence). This CDR3 has 13 amino acids. CDR3 in amino acids: CAGNRGTNYGYTF. CDR3 DNA sequence: TGTGCCGGAAACAGGGGAACTAACTATGGCTACACCTTC.

The chain is built from TRBV10-3 and TRBJ2-3; D is possibly TRBD2 (6 bases). Trimming removed 3 bases at V and 10 bases at J, with 17 bases between. The CDR3 extends over 14 amino acids. CDR1 is ENHRY, CDR2 SYGVKD, per germline. CDR3 sequence reads: CAISDQDYLFSQYF. CDR3 sequence (DNA): TGTGCCATCAGTGACCAGGACTATCTCTTCTCGCAGTATTTT.

The chain couples TRBV6-5 to TRBJ1-5; tentative D call: TRBD1 (6 bases). The CDR3 spans 13 residues. Germline values: CDR1 MNHEY, CDR2 SVGAGI. Deletions cut 6 bases from V and 3 bases from J, with 9 bases between. The CDR3 loop is CASSRDNNQPQHF. Written as DNA, the CDR3 is TGTGCCAGCAGCAGGGACAACAATCAGCCCCAGCATTTT.

The chain couples TRBV15 to TRBJ2-3, with 10 bases aligning to TRBD2. V trimming: 1 base; J trimming: 4 bases; junction bases outside the gene matches: 8. The CDR3 sequence is 17 residues long. CDR1 is LNHNV, CDR2 YYDKDF, per germline (reference sequence). CDR3 in amino acids: CATSRARGTSEADTQYF. CDR3 in DNA: TGTGCCACCAGCAGAGCTCGCGGGACTAGCGAAGCAGATACGCAGTATTTT. The variable domain in full, completed from reference TRBV15 and TRBJ2-3, reads DAMVIQNPRYQVTQFGKPVTLSCSQTLNHNVMYWYQQKSSQAPKLLFHYYDKDFNNEADTPDNFQSRRPNTSFCFLDIRSPGLGDTAMYLCATSRARGTSEADTQYFGPGTRLTVL.

The chain is built from TRBV7-6 and TRBJ1-4; no reliable D call. The V gene's germline CDR1 is SGHVS and CDR2 FNYEAQ. The CDR3 runs 12 residues. The germline V and J ends were trimmed by 0 bases and 8 bases, with 4 bases remaining between them. The CDR3 sequence is CASSLAREKLFF. The CDR3 bases are TGTGCCAGCAGCTTAGCACGGGAAAAACTGTTTTTT.

This sequence joins TRBV25-1 and TRBJ1-2; D gene ambiguous. This CDR3 is 14 amino acids long. The ends were cut back, 5 bases at V and 2 bases at J, with 12 bases in the middle. Germline V gives CDR1 MGHDK, CDR2 SYGVNS. CDR3 nucleotides: TGTGCCAGCAGTTTGCCGGGATCCAACTATGGCTACACCTTC. Its translation is CASSLPGSNYGYTF.

The chain joins TRBV19 to TRBJ1-5; D might be TRBD1 (5 bases). V was clipped by 6 bases and J by 1 base, with 13 bases between them. Germline V gene lookup returns CDR1 LNHDA and CDR2 SQIVND (reference sequence). There are 15 residues in the CDR3. The CDR3 DNA reads TGTGCCAGTAGGGACGGGGGAGGAAGCAATCAGCCCCAGCATTTT. This encodes CASRDGGGSNQPQHF.

This clone was observed a single time. The V call is TRBV19, the J call TRBJ2-1; D possibly matches TRBD1 or TRBD2 (8 bases each). CDR3 length: 19 amino acids. V lost 6 bases and J lost 1, with 25 bases in between. Germline V gene sequence: CDR1 LNHDA, CDR2 SQIVND (reference sequence). This CDR3 is CASSRRTGPGGTSYNEQFF. The CDR3 nucleotides are TGTGCCAGTAGCCGCCGGACAGGGCCGGGGGGGACATCCTACAATGAGCAGTTCTTC.

The chain combines TRBV7-2 with TRBJ1-1; D uncertain. The CDR3 covers 12 residues. V was pared by 6 bases and J by 4 bases, with 9 bases between. Germline CDR1 SGHTA, CDR2 FQGNSA. This CDR3 is CASSRGGTEAFF. The CDR3 coding sequence is TGTGCCAGCAGTCGGGGAGGCACTGAAGCTTTCTTT.